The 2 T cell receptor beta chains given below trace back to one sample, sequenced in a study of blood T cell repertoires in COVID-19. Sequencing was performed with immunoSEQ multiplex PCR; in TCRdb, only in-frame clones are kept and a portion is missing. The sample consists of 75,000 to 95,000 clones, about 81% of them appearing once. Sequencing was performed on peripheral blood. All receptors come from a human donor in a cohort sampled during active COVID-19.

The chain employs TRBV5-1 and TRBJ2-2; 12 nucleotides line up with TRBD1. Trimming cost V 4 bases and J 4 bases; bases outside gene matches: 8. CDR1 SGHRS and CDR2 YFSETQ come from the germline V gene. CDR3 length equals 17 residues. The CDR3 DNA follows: TGCGCCAGCAGCATACCCGGGACAGGGGGCGTCACCGGGGAGCTGTTTTTT. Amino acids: CASSIPGTGGVTGELFF.

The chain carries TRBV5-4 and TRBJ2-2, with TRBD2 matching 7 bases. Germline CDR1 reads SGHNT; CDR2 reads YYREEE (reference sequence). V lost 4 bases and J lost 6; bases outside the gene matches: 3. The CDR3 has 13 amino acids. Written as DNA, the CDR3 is TGTGCCAGCAGCCAAACTAGCGCCGGGGAGCTGTTTTTT. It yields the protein CASSQTSAGELFF.